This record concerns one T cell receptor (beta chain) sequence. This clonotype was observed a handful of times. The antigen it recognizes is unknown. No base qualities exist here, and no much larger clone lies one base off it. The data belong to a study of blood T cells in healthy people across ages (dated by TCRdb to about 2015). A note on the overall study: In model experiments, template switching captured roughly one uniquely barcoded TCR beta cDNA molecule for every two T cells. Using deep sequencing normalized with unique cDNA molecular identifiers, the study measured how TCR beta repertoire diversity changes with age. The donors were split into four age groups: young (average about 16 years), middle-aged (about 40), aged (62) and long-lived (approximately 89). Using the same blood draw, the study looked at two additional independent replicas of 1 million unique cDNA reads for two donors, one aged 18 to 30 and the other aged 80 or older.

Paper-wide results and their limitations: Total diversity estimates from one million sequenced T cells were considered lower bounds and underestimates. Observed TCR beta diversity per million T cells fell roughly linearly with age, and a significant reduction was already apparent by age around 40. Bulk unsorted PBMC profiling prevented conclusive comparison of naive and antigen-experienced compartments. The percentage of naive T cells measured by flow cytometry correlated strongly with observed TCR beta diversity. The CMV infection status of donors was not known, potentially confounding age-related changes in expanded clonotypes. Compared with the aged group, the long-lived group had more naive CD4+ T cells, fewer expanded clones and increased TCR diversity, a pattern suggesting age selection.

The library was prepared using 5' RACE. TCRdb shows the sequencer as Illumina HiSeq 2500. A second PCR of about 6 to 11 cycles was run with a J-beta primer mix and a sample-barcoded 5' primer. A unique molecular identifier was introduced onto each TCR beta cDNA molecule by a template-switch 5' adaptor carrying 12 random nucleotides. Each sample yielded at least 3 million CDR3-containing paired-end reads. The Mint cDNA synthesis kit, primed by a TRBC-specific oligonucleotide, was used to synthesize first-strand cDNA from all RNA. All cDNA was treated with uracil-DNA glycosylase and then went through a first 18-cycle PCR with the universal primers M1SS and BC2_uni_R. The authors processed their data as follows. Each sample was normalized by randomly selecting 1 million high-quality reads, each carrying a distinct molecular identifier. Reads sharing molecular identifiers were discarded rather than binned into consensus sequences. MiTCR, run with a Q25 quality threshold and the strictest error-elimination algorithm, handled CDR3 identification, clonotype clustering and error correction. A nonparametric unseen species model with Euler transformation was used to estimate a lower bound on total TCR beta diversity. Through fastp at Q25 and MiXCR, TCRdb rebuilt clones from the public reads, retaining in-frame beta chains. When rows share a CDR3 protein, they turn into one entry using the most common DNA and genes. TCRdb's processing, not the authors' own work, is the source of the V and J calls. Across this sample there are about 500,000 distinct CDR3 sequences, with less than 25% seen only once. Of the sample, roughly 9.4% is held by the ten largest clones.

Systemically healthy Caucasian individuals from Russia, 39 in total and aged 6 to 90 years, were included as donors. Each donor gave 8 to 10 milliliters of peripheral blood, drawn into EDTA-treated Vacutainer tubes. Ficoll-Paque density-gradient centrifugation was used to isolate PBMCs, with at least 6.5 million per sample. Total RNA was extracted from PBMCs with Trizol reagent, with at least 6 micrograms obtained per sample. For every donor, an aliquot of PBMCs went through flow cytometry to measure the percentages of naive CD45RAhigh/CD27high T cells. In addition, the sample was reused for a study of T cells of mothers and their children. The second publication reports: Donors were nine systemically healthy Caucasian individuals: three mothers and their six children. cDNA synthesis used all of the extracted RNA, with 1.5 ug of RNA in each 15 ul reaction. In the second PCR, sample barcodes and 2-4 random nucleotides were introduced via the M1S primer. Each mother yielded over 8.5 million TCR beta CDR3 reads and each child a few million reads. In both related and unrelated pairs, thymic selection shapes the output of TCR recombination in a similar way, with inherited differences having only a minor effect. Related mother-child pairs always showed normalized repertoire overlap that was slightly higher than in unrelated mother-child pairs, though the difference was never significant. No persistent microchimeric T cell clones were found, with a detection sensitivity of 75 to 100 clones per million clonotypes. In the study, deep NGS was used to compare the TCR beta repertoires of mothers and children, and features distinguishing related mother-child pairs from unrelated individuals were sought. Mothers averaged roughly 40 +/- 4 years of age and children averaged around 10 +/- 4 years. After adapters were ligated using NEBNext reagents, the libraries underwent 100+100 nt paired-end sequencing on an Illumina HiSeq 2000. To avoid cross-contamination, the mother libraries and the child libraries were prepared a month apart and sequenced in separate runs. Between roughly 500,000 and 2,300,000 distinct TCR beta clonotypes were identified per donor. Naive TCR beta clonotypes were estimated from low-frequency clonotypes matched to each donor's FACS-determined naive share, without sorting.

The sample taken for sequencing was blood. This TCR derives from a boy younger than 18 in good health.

In nucleotide form, the sequence is TGTGCCAGCAGCTTAAGGACGGGAATTGAGGCCCGAGGGGTCGACTATGGCTACACCTTC. The translation is CASSLRTGIEARGVDYGYTF. This sequence uses TRBV7-3 and TRBJ1-2, and possibly TRBD1, on 5 matching bases. The germline V gene supplies CDR1 SGHTA and CDR2 FQGTGA. The CDR3 numbers 20 residues from cysteine through phenylalanine. Only the CDR3 portion is preserved as DNA: 60 bases, with reading frame beginning at the first base. V drops 1 base and J drops 3 bases, leaving 27 bases in between.